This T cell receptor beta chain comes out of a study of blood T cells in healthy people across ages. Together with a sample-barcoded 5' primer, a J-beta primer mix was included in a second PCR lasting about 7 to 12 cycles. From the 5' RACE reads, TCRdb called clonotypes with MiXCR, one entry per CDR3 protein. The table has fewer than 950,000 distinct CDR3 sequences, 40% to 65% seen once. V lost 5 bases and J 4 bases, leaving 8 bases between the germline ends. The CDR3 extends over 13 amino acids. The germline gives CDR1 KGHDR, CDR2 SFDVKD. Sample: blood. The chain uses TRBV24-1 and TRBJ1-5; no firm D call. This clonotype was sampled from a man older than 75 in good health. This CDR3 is CATSALSNQPQHF. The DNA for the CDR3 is TGTGCCACCAGTGCCCTCTCAAATCAGCCCCAGCATTTT.